This TCR beta chain was sequenced during a study of blood T cell repertoires in COVID-19. Study-wide background: The origin of the acute and convalescent COVID-19 samples was the United States, Italy and Spain.

Per the original data handling: For nucleated cells, counts were estimated from reference gene primer amplification. Generated by immunoSEQ multiplex PCR, the TCRdb table keeps only in-frame clones and is missing some. That table gives V, J and clone size, and the DNA gave D and trimming. The sample lists about 250,000 clones; roughly 80% were seen once. Participants were aged roughly 18 to 90 years, lived in around 22 US areas, and enrolled virtually. Donors were grouped by their self-reported clinical history. The V and J ends lost 5 bases and 0 bases respectively, with 7 bases between them. This CDR3 has 13 residues. Germline CDR1 is SGHVS and CDR2 is FNYEAQ.

The sequence derives from a man aged 35-49 years who had been exposed to COVID-19. Sequenced: PBMCs or T cells enriched from blood (not recorded which). This chain connects TRBV7-6 to TRBJ1-1, with D uncertain. CDR3 region: CASSPSMNTEAFF. The CDR3 region has the DNA TGTGCCAGCAGCCCTAGCATGAACACTGAAGCTTTCTTT.